This T cell receptor beta chain derives from a study of PD-1 blockade in classical Hodgkin lymphoma. Study-wide findings and caveats: The authors excluded patients who started nivolumab under 1 year after ASCT. Newly diagnosed patients had diversity similar to the baseline diversity of complete responders.

Details on this clone: Its antigen is undetermined.

There are 17 residues in the CDR3. V shed 1 base and J 1 base; nucleotides not matched to a gene: 7. Germline assignment: CDR1 KGHSH and CDR2 LQKENI. Brentuximab vedotin exposure varied among the patients, all of whom had relapsed after autologous stem cell transplantation. The protocol was immunoSEQ multiplex PCR, while the TCRdb copy is restricted to in-frame clones and leaves out a portion. The sample has about 14,000 clones, about four fifths seen once. The genes are TRBV18 and TRBJ1-5; 7 positions match TRBD1. This receptor was taken from a human donor with classical Hodgkin lymphoma. Source: peripheral blood mononuclear cells (PBMCs), taken at baseline. The CDR3, as DNA: TGTGCCAGCTCACCACTCCAAAGACAGGGCAGCAATCAGCCCCAGCATTTT. It codes for CASSPLQRQGSNQPQHF.